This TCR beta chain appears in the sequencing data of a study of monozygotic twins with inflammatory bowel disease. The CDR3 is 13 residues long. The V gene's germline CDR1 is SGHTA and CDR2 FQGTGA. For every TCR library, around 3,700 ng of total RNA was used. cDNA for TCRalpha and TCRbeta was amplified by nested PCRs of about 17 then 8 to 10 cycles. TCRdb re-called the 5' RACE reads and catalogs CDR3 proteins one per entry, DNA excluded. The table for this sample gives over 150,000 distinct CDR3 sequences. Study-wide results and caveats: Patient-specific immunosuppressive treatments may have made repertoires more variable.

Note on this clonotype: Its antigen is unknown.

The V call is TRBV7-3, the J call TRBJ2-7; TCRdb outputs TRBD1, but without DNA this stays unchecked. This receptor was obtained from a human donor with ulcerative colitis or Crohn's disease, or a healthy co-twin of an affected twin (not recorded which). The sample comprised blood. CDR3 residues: CASSLIKRGEQYF.